The 29 T cell receptor beta chains listed next were all sequenced from one sample in a study of Graves' ophthalmopathy and Graves' hyperthyroidism. Amplifying from RNA transcripts, the study obtained TCR beta CDR3 regions. Second-round multiplex PCR came after first-round RT-PCR with HTBI primers. TCRdb independently ran MiXCR on the multiplex PCR reads; one entry per CDR3 protein. The sample lists approximately 380,000 distinct CDR3 sequences, 21% occurring once. Sequenced material: peripheral blood. All receptors come from a woman aged 18 to 35 with stable Graves' hyperthyroidism.

V usage is TRBV15 and J usage is TRBJ1-1; D gene uncertain. Germline V gene data show CDR1 as LNHNV and CDR2 as YYDKDF (reference sequence). The CDR3 is 18 residues long. The V end was cut by 5 bases, the J end by 0 bases, with 22 bases between. In DNA form, the CDR3 reads TGTGCCACCAGCTTACATGTGTGGTTCGGTGCTGTGAACACTGAAGCTTTCTTT. Translated: CATSLHVWFGAVNTEAFF.

In its sample, this clonotype was seen a few times. Here the CDR3 reads CASRTSGTVNSPLHF. The CDR3 DNA reads TGTGCCAGCAGAACCTCCGGGACGGTGAATTCACCCCTCCACTTT. The chain uses TRBV6-2 or TRBV6-3 and TRBJ1-6, with D perhaps matching TRBD1 (5 bases). The CDR3 totals 15 residues. Germline V gene data show CDR1 as MNHEY and CDR2 as SVGEGT. Trimming cost V 6 bases and J 7 bases, with 16 bases left between them.

The rearrangement uses TRBV12-5 and TRBJ2-7; D is unresolved. This CDR3 contains 13 residues. Germline CDR1 LGHNT, CDR2 FRNRAP. Deletions cut 1 base from V and 4 bases from J, with 8 bases between. The CDR3 reads CASGLEYGYEQYF. CDR3 DNA: TGTGCTAGTGGTTTGGAGTATGGGTACGAGCAGTACTTC.

This clonotype was counted at least ten times. The chain recombines TRBV4-2 with TRBJ2-7; 7 nucleotides align to TRBD1. Germline V gene sequence: CDR1 LGHNA, CDR2 YNFKEQ. This CDR3 is built from 18 residues. Trimming took 1 base from V and 1 from J; bases not matched to a gene: 13. The CDR3 here is CASSQGQGITTTSYEQYF. The DNA for the CDR3 is TGTGCCAGCAGCCAAGGACAGGGAATCACTACTACTTCCTACGAGCAGTACTTC.

The rearrangement uses TRBV6-1 and TRBJ1-2; D not certain. CDR1 MNHNS and CDR2 SASEGT come from the germline V gene. CDR3 length: 14 residues. Trimming took 6 bases from V and 2 from J, leaving 13 bases between them. DNA of the CDR3: TGTGCCAGCAGCCCGATCAGTCCCAACTATGGCTACACCTTC. Protein product: CASSPISPNYGYTF.

This chain uses TRBV9 with TRBJ2-7; a weak D match, TRBD2 (5 bases). Trimming left V 1 base short and J 7 bases short, with 15 bases between. The CDR3 sequence is 14 residues long. Germline values: CDR1 SGDLS, CDR2 YYNGEE. The CDR3 nucleotides read TGTGCCAGCAGCGTATCTGCCCAGTCGGGAGAGCAGTACTTC. This sequence encodes CASSVSAQSGEQYF. The complete variable domain, with remaining parts taken from reference TRBV9 and TRBJ2-7, reads DSGVTQTPKHLITATGQRVTLRCSPRSGDLSVYWYQQSLDQGLQFLIQYYNGEERAKGNILERFSAQQFPDLHSELNLSSLELGDSALYFCASSVSAQSGEQYFGPGTRLTVT.

This clonotype was seen at least ten times. The V and J genes are TRBV19 and TRBJ1-5; D is unclear. CDR3 length: 14 amino acids. Trimming removed 3 bases at V and 3 bases at J, with 9 bases between. Per germline, CDR1 LNHDA and CDR2 SQIVND (reference sequence). This chain's CDR3 is CASSMVGFNQPQHF. CDR3 sequence (DNA): TGTGCCAGTAGTATGGTGGGGTTCAATCAGCCCCAGCATTTT. Together with reference TRBV19 and TRBJ1-5, the CDR3 gives the full variable domain: DGGITQSPKYLFRKEGQNVTLSCEQNLNHDAMYWYRQDPGQGLRLIYYSQIVNDFQKGDIAEGYSVSREKKESFPLTVTSAQKNPTAFYLCASSMVGFNQPQHFGDGTRLSIL.

The V call is TRBV11-2, the J call TRBJ1-2, with D uncertain. Per the germline V gene, CDR1 is SGHAT and CDR2 is FQNNGV. This CDR3 spans 15 amino acids. V lost 1 base, J lost 7 bases, and 16 bases lay in between. This CDR3 reads CASSLVEGWQFGYTF. The CDR3 DNA is TGTGCCAGCAGCTTAGTAGAAGGCTGGCAGTTTGGCTACACCTTC.

This clonotype was counted many times. This chain connects TRBV6-2 or TRBV6-3 to TRBJ1-1; no clear D gene. This CDR3 has 15 residues. Between the trimmed V and J ends, which lost 2 bases and 2 bases, there was a span of 12 bases. Germline V gene lookup returns CDR1 MNHEY and CDR2 SVGEGT. DNA of the CDR3: TGTGCCAGCAGTTACAGTGTCGCAGCCAACACTGAAGCTTTCTTT. Translation: CASSYSVAANTEAFF.

At least ten counts were recorded for this clonotype. The CDR3 coding sequence is TGTGCCAGCAGGACAGGGTTGCGCACCGGGGAGCTGTTTTTT. The encoded protein is CASRTGLRTGELFF. The chain employs TRBV6-2 or TRBV6-3 and TRBJ2-2; 7 positions match TRBD1. Germline CDR1 is MNHEY and CDR2 is SVGEGT. This CDR3 region has 14 residues. The V segment lost 6 bases and the J segment 4 bases; nucleotides outside the gene matches: 5.

Ten or more counts support this clonotype. This chain joins TRBV12-3 or TRBV12-4 and TRBJ2-7; 9 bases agree with TRBD1. The V segment lost 5 bases and the J segment 5 bases; nucleotides outside the gene matches: 7. The CDR3 length is 14 residues. The CDR3 DNA reads TGTGCCAGCAGTCCGGCGGGGACAGGGAACGAGCAGTACTTC. It codes for CASSPAGTGNEQYF.

This clonotype was observed many times. The V and J genes are TRBV12-5 and TRBJ2-7; D is ambiguous. CDR3 length: 15 amino acids. The V and J ends lost 5 bases and 5 bases respectively, with 19 bases between them. Per the germline V gene, CDR1 is LGHNT and CDR2 is FRNRAP. CDR3 amino acids: CASGLITRLGDEQYF. CDR3 in DNA: TGTGCTAGTGGTCTAATAACCCGCCTTGGGGACGAGCAGTACTTC.

In this sample, this clonotype turned up many times. This chain uses TRBV28 with TRBJ1-1; D not resolved. From germline, CDR1 is MDHEN and CDR2 SYDVKM. V was trimmed by 5 bases and J by 5 bases, leaving 21 bases between them. This CDR3 is 16 amino acids long. CDR3 in DNA: TGTGCCAGCAGTCTACACACCGTGGCCGGGAGGACTGAAGCTTTCTTT. Translation gives CASSLHTVAGRTEAFF. The full variable domain, its missing parts supplied by reference TRBV28 and TRBJ1-1, is DVKVTQSSRYLVKRTGEKVFLECVQDMDHENMFWYRQDPGLGLRLIYFSYDVKMKEKGDIPEGYSVSREKKERFSLILESASTNQTSMYLCASSLHTVAGRTEAFFGQGTRLTVV.

This clonotype has at least ten counts. The chain combines TRBV7-4 with TRBJ1-5, with no clear D. The germline V gene has CDR1 SGHVT and CDR2 SQSDAQ. The CDR3 totals 8 residues. CDR3 loop: CLSQPQHF. CDR3 DNA sequence: TGTTTAAGTCAGCCCCAGCATTTT.

The gene calls are TRBV12-3 or TRBV12-4 and TRBJ1-1; D is possibly TRBD1 (6 bases). This CDR3 comprises 13 residues. V was cut by 7 bases and J by 8 bases, with 17 bases left in between. CDR3 coding DNA: TGTGCCAGCACCCAGGGGTACAATGGCGAAGCTTTCTTT. It codes for CASTQGYNGEAFF.

This rearrangement joins TRBV18 to TRBJ2-7; maybe TRBD2 (5 bases). Germline V gene data show CDR1 as KGHSH and CDR2 as LQKENI. CDR3 length: 14 residues. V lost 3 bases, J lost 4 bases, and 13 bases lay in between. CDR3 coding DNA: TGTGCCAGCTCACCGCGGGTCCAATTTTACGAGCAGTACTTC. Protein product: CASSPRVQFYEQYF.

This clonotype occurred a few times. The chain uses TRBV11-1 and TRBJ2-7, with 9 positions matching TRBD2. Germline CDR1 and CDR2: SGHAT and FQDESV (reference sequence). This CDR3 spans 16 amino acids. V shed 8 bases, J shed 3 bases, and the junction held 14 bases outside the gene matches. The CDR3 DNA sequence: TGTGCCAGCGGCCCCGGGCGGACTAGCGTGTACTACGAGCAGTACTTC. Amino acid sequence: CASGPGRTSVYYEQYF.

This clonotype was counted at least ten times. The CDR3 sequence: CASSYSLAGVWSYEQYF. The CDR3 DNA sequence: TGTGCCAGCAGTTACTCGCTAGCGGGAGTATGGTCCTACGAGCAGTACTTC. J is TRBJ2-7 and V is TRBV6-2 or TRBV6-3; TRBD2 aligns across 10 bases. V trimming: 0 bases; J trimming: 1 base; junction bases outside the gene matches: 6. The CDR3 runs 17 residues. CDR1 MNHEY and CDR2 SVGEGT come from the germline V gene.

This clonotype was picked up many times. The CDR3 DNA is TGTGCCAGCAGCTTAGTATCGGCCGCGCAAGAGACCCAGTACTTC. It yields the protein CASSLVSAAQETQYF. V usage is TRBV7-9 and J usage is TRBJ2-5; the D is unclear. Trimming stripped 1 base from V and 2 bases from J, with 11 bases between. Looked up from germline, CDR1 is SEHNR and CDR2 is FQNEAQ (reference sequence). The CDR3 consists of 15 residues.

This clonotype showed up many times. For the CDR3, the DNA is TGTGCCAGCAGTACTGGGACGGCCCAAGAGACCCAGTACTTC. It is translated as CASSTGTAQETQYF. The rearrangement links TRBV12-3 or TRBV12-4 to TRBJ2-5; possibly TRBD1 or TRBD2 for D (5 bases each). This CDR3 contains 14 residues. V lost 5 bases and J lost 1, with 11 bases in between.

This clonotype was detected ten times or more. The CDR3 spells CASSLLGPGNSPLHF. In DNA form, the CDR3 reads TGTGCCAGCAGTTTATTGGGTCCAGGAAATTCACCCCTCCACTTT. V is TRBV12-3 or TRBV12-4 and J is TRBJ1-6; D ambiguous. The CDR3 sequence is 15 residues long. The ends were cut back, 2 bases at V and 7 bases at J, with 12 bases in the middle.

The chain uses TRBV6-1 and TRBJ2-5; the match to TRBD1 covers 9 bases. The germline V gene encodes CDR1 MNHNS and CDR2 SASEGT. The CDR3 runs 15 residues. The ends lost 4 bases at V and 5 bases at J; junction bases unmatched: 8. The CDR3 region is CASSGRTGVVETQYF. The CDR3, as DNA: TGTGCCAGCAGTGGACGGACAGGGGTAGTGGAGACCCAGTACTTC.

This clonotype showed up many times. This CDR3 is CASSEAGAWGQYNYGYTF. For the CDR3, the DNA is TGTGCCAGCAGTGAAGCGGGGGCTTGGGGACAGTATAACTATGGCTACACCTTC. The chain links TRBV6-1 to TRBJ1-2; 7 positions agree with TRBD1. The CDR3 spans 18 residues. The germline gives CDR1 MNHNS, CDR2 SASEGT. V lost 0 bases, J lost 1 base, and 11 bases stayed unmatched.

Many counts were recorded for this clonotype. The chain has TRBV7-2 and TRBJ2-7, with D possibly being TRBD2 (6 bases). The CDR3 runs to 14 residues. Germline CDR1 reads SGHTA; CDR2 reads FQGNSA. Trimming cost V 3 bases and J 1 base, with 10 bases left between them. This CDR3 is CASSLAGISYEQYF. The CDR3 DNA reads TGTGCCAGCAGCTTGGCGGGAATATCCTACGAGCAGTACTTC.

This clonotype was counted ten times or more. The genes are TRBV7-8 and TRBJ2-7, with D hard to call. Germline V gene lookup returns CDR1 SGHVS and CDR2 FQNEAQ. The CDR3 consists of 14 residues. V shed 0 bases and J shed 0 bases, with 6 bases lying between them. In DNA, the CDR3 is TGTGCCAGCAGCTTAGCGGATCCCTCCTACGAGCAGTACTTC. Translation: CASSLADPSYEQYF.

This clonotype has ten or more counts. In DNA form, the CDR3 reads TGCAGCGTTGCCGGACTAGCGGGAGAGACCCAGTACTTC. Residues: CSVAGLAGETQYF. The chain employs TRBV29-1 and TRBJ2-5; 11 bases match TRBD2. V trimming: 4 bases; J trimming: 4 bases; junction bases outside the gene matches: 2. This CDR3 has 13 residues. The V gene's germline CDR1 is SQVTM and CDR2 ANQGSEA.

There are many counts of this clonotype. Its ends do not fully match the called genes, so a read error is possible. The gene calls are TRBV6-5 and TRBJ2-4; D may be TRBD1 (5 bases). This CDR3 has 15 amino acids. The germline V gene has CDR1 MNHEY and CDR2 SVGAGI. For the CDR3, the DNA is TGTGCCAGCAGTCGATCGGACACCCAAAAAAACATTAAGTACTTC. This encodes CASSRSDTQKNIKYF.

In this sample, this clonotype turned up many times. The CDR3 loop reads CASSGGTRGNSPLHF. The CDR3 nucleotides read TGTGCCAGCAGCGGCGGGACAAGGGGTAATTCACCCCTCCACTTT. The J gene is TRBJ1-6, the V gene TRBV2; a possible D gene is TRBD1 (6 bases). The CDR3 covers 15 residues. The germline CDR1 and CDR2 sequences are SNHLY and FYNNEI. V dropped 6 bases and J dropped 6 bases, with 15 bases sitting between them.

This clonotype was recorded many times. The chain combines TRBV5-5 with TRBJ1-2; weak D call: TRBD1 (6 bases). CDR1 and CDR2 (germline): SGHKS, YYEKEE (reference sequence). V lost 5 bases to trimming and J lost 8 bases, with 19 bases between them. The CDR3 is 14 amino acids. The CDR3 spells CASSDVWGARGYTF. As DNA, the CDR3 is TGTGCCAGCAGTGATGTGTGGGGGGCGCGAGGCTACACCTTC.